The 17 T cell receptor beta chains below all came from one sample that was sequenced in a study of T cell responses to AZD1222 COVID-19 vaccine. TCRdb's copy holds only in-frame clones and misses some; the assay was immunoSEQ multiplex PCR. The sample records approximately 200,000 clones, roughly 94% being singletons. Sample: peripheral blood, taken 28 days after the second dose of the MenACWY control vaccine. These receptors were taken from an adult who received the MenACWY meningococcal vaccine as a control.

This chain connects TRBV7-9 to TRBJ1-1; TRBD1 is a possible D gene (5 bases). Germline V gives CDR1 SEHNR, CDR2 FQNEAQ (reference sequence). The V end was cut by 2 bases, the J end by 1 base, with 11 bases between. This CDR3 has 15 amino acids. CDR3: CASSLNSGGNTEAFF. Here the CDR3 DNA reads TGTGCCAGCAGCTTAAATTCGGGGGGGAACACTGAAGCTTTCTTT.

The chain joins TRBV5-4 to TRBJ2-3; TRBD2 aligns across 7 bases. This CDR3 contains 15 residues. The junction had 5 bases not matched to a gene; V was cut back by 1 base and J by 3 bases. Germline CDR1 and CDR2: SGHNT and YYREEE (reference sequence). DNA for the CDR3: TGTGCCAGCAGCTTGTCGCGGGGGATAACAGATACGCAGTATTTT. The encoded protein is CASSLSRGITDTQYF.

The chain uses TRBV12-5 and TRBJ1-1; no firm D call. V lost 7 bases, J lost 1 base, and 13 bases lay in between. The CDR3 contains 14 residues. Germline V CDR1 and CDR2: LGHNT, FRNRAP. The CDR3 protein is CASAATPPNTEAFF. Here the CDR3 DNA reads TGTGCTAGTGCCGCGACCCCCCCGAACACTGAAGCTTTCTTT. The full variable domain, in which reference TRBV12-5 and TRBJ1-1 provide the parts outside the CDR3, is DARVTQTPRHKVTEMGQEVTMRCQPILGHNTVFWYRQTMMQGLELLAYFRNRAPLDDSGMPKDRFSAEMPDATLATLKIQPSEPRDSAVYFCASAATPPNTEAFFGQGTRLTVV.

The CDR3 region is CASRTVYTGELFF. CDR3 nucleotide sequence: TGTGCCAGCAGGACGGTATACACCGGGGAGCTGTTTTTT. The genes are TRBV6-6 and TRBJ2-2; D uncertain. Germline loops: CDR1 MNHNY, CDR2 SVGAGI (reference sequence). The CDR3 loop spans 13 amino acids. V lost 6 bases to trimming and J lost 3 bases, with 8 bases between them.

The chain combines TRBV28 with TRBJ1-6, with 7 bases matching TRBD1. The germline V gene encodes CDR1 MDHEN and CDR2 SYDVKM. This CDR3 has 15 residues. J lost 3 bases, V lost 9 bases, and 8 bases had no gene match. CDR3 coding DNA: TGTGCCAGTCTACGCGGGACAGACTATAATTCACCCCTCCACTTT. Translating it yields CASLRGTDYNSPLHF.

V is TRBV5-1 and J is TRBJ2-1; TRBD1 matches 8 bases. Looked up from germline, CDR1 is SGHRS and CDR2 is YFSETQ. This CDR3 contains 15 residues. The ends lost 0 bases at V and 6 bases at J; junction bases unmatched: 5. CDR3 in DNA: TGCGCCAGCAGCTTGGATGGACAGGGTGGCAATGAGCAGTTCTTC. It yields the protein CASSLDGQGGNEQFF. The complete variable domain, with remaining parts taken from reference TRBV5-1 and TRBJ2-1, reads KAGVTQTPRYLIKTRGQQVTLSCSPISGHRSVSWYQQTPGQGLQFLFEYFSETQRNKGNFPGRFSGRQFSNSRSEMNVSTLELGDSALYLCASSLDGQGGNEQFFGPGTRLTVL.

The J gene is TRBJ2-1, the V gene TRBV7-2; 7 bases match TRBD2. In germline, CDR1 is SGHTA, CDR2 FQGNSA. J lost 5 bases, V lost 3 bases, and 4 bases had no gene match. The length of the CDR3 is 14 residues. CDR3 sequence (DNA): TGTGCCAGCAGCTTCCCAGCGGGGAACAATGAGCAGTTCTTC. Translated: CASSFPAGNNEQFF.

The chain links TRBV27 to TRBJ2-1; 12 bases map to TRBD2. Losses at the gene ends were 0 bases for V and 7 bases for J; bases not matched to a gene: 4. CDR1 is MNHEY and CDR2 is SMNVEV in the germline V gene (reference sequence). The CDR3 totals 16 residues. The CDR3 region is CASSLSTSGSGNEQFF. In DNA form, the CDR3 reads TGTGCCAGCAGTTTATCGACTAGCGGGAGTGGGAATGAGCAGTTCTTC.

The rearrangement uses TRBV2 and TRBJ1-1; no firm D call. The CDR3 is 14 residues long. Between the trimmed V and J ends, which lost 10 bases and 5 bases, there was a span of 20 bases. From germline, CDR1 is SNHLY and CDR2 FYNNEI. The CDR3 DNA follows: TGTGCCACGGGGTCCCTGCAGGCGGGAACTGAAGCTTTCTTT. It encodes CATGSLQAGTEAFF.

The chain joins TRBV4-1 to TRBJ1-1; the D gene is possibly TRBD1 (5 bases). V was cut by 4 bases and J by 4 bases, with 13 bases left in between. The CDR3 consists of 14 residues. Germline V gives CDR1 MGHRA, CDR2 YSYEKL. The CDR3: CASSPDWGSTEAFF. The CDR3 bases are TGCGCCAGCAGCCCTGACTGGGGGTCCACTGAAGCTTTCTTT.

The chain couples TRBV28 to TRBJ1-5, with D perhaps matching TRBD1 (5 bases). The length of the CDR3 is 16 residues. V gave up 2 bases and J gave up 4 bases, with 15 bases separating them. Looked up from germline, CDR1 is MDHEN and CDR2 is SYDVKM. CDR3 in DNA: TGTGCCAGCAGTTTACCCCGGGGCCGACCTAATCAGCCCCAGCATTTT. It yields the protein CASSLPRGRPNQPQHF.

The gene calls are TRBV5-1 and TRBJ1-5, with no clear D. Germline CDR1 SGHRS, CDR2 YFSETQ. The CDR3 length is 16 residues. The V gene lost 0 bases and the J gene lost 0 bases, with 10 bases spanning the gap. The DNA for the CDR3 is TGCGCCAGCAGCTTGGGTTCGGCAGCTAGCAATCAGCCCCAGCATTTT. Residues: CASSLGSAASNQPQHF.

The chain recombines TRBV28 with TRBJ1-2; 9 bases match TRBD1. V was clipped by 2 bases and J by 2 bases; unmatched bases: 0. Germline assignment: CDR1 MDHEN and CDR2 SYDVKM. CDR3 length: 14 residues. The CDR3 bases are TGTGCCAGCAGTTTAGGACAGGGGAACTATGGCTACACCTTC. It is translated as CASSLGQGNYGYTF.

The CDR3 nucleotides are TGTGCCAGCACAGGGACCGCGCAGTTCTTC. This gives the protein CASTGTAQFF. The gene calls are TRBV2 and TRBJ2-1, with D possibly called TRBD1 or TRBD2 (5 bases each). From germline, CDR1 is SNHLY and CDR2 FYNNEI. This CDR3 spans 10 amino acids. V shed 7 bases and J shed 12 bases, with 10 bases lying between them.

The rearrangement uses TRBV28 and TRBJ2-7; 9 bases align to TRBD2. Germline trimming cut 6 bases from V and 5 bases from J; bases unmatched to any gene: 8. The germline gives CDR1 MDHEN, CDR2 SYDVKM. The CDR3 spans 14 residues. The CDR3 region is CASSSGLASDEQYF. The CDR3 DNA is TGTGCCAGCAGCTCTGGACTAGCGAGCGACGAGCAGTACTTC.

In its sample, this clone was seen once. The chain links TRBV6-6 to TRBJ2-7; 9 positions match TRBD1. The CDR3 has 13 amino acids. Germline V gene sequence: CDR1 MNHNY, CDR2 SVGAGI (reference sequence). J lost 3 bases, V lost 6 bases, and 3 bases had no gene match. In DNA form, the CDR3 reads TGTGCCAGCAGGGCGGGACAGGGCTACGAGCAGTACTTC. As protein: CASRAGQGYEQYF.

The chain uses TRBV9 and TRBJ2-6; D is undetermined. The V and J ends lost 2 bases and 0 bases respectively, with 6 bases between them. The CDR3 runs 15 residues. CDR1 and CDR2 (germline): SGDLS, YYNGEE. For the CDR3, the DNA is TGTGCCAGCAGCGTCCGGAGCTCTGGGGCCAACGTCCTGACTTTC. It is translated as CASSVRSSGANVLTF.